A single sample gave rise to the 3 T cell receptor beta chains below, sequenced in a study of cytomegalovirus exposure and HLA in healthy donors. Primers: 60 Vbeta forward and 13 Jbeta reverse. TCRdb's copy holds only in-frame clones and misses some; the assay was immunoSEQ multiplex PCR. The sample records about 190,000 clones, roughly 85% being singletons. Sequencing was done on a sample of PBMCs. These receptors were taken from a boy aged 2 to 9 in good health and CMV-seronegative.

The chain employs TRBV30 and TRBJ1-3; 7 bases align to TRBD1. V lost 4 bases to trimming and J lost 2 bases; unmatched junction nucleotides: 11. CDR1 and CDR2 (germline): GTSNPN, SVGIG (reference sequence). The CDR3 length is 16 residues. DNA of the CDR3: TGTGCCTGGATCGGGAGGGGGCGAGACCCTGGAAACACCATATATTTT. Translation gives CAWIGRGRDPGNTIYF.

The CDR3 loop is CSVAGTSGGRNEQFF. The CDR3 coding sequence is TGCAGCGTGGCCGGGACTAGCGGGGGCAGGAATGAGCAGTTCTTC. This chain joins TRBV29-1 and TRBJ2-1, with TRBD2 matching over 14 bases. Germline V gene lookup returns CDR1 SQVTM and CDR2 ANQGSEA. V shed 6 bases, J shed 7 bases, and the junction held 8 bases outside the gene matches. The CDR3 runs to 15 residues.

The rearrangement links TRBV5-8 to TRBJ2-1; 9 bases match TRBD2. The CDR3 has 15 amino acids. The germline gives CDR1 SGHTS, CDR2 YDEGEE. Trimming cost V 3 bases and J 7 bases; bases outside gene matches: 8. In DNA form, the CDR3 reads TGTGCCAGCAGCTCGGGACTGCGGGGGGGGAATGAGCAGTTCTTC. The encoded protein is CASSSGLRGGNEQFF.